The entry below gives a single T cell receptor (beta chain) sequence along with its context. Using its own MiXCR run on the 5' RACE reads, TCRdb lists one record per CDR3 protein. The table includes 1.5 million to 2 million distinct CDR3 sequences, under 35% detected once. This record comes from a study of identical twins. In germline, CDR1 is DFQATT, CDR2 SNEGSKA (reference sequence). V lost 3 bases and J 0 bases, leaving 11 bases between the germline ends. This CDR3 has 14 amino acids. The TCR comes from a newborn girl in good health. The specimen sequenced was cord blood. This chain joins TRBV20-1 and TRBJ1-2; maybe TRBD1 (6 bases). The CDR3 is CSARRDTTNYGYTF. CDR3 coding DNA: TGCAGTGCTAGGCGGGACACTACTAACTATGGCTACACCTTC.